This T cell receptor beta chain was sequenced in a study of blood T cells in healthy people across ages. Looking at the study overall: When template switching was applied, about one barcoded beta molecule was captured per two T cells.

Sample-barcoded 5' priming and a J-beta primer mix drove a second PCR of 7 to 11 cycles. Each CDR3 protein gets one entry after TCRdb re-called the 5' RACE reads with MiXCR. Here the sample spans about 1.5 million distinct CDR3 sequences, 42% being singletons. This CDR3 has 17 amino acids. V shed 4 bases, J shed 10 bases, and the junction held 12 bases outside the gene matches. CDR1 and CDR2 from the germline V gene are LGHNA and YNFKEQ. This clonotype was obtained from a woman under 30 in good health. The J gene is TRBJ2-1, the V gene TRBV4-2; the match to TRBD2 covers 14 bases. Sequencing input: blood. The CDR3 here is CASSPFGTSGGELEQFF. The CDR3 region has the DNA TGTGCCAGCAGCCCCTTTGGGACTAGCGGGGGCGAACTCGAGCAGTTCTTC.